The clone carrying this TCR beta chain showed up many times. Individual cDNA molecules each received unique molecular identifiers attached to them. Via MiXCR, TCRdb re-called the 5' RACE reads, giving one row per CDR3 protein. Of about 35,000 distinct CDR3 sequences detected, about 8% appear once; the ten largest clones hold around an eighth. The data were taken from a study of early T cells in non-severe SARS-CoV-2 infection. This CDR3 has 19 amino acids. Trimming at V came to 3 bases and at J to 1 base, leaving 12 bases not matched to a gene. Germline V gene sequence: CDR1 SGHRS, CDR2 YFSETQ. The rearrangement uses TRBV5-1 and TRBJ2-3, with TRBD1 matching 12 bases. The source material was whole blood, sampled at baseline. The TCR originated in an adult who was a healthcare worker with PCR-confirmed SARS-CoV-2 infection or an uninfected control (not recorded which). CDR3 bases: TGCGCCAGCAGCTCCACCCCGGGACAGGGGGCCTGGGGCACAGATACGCAGTATTTT. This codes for CASSSTPGQGAWGTDTQYF.